The 9 T cell receptor beta chains reported below all come from one sample, sequenced in a study of breast tumors, draining lymph nodes, adjacent tissues. From the multiplex PCR reads, TCRdb called clonotypes with MiXCR, one entry per CDR3 protein. The table lists about 14,000 distinct CDR3 sequences, about 56% of them singletons, with approximately 30% in the top ten. The sequenced sample consisted of tumor-adjacent breast tissue. The origin of the receptors is a female donor with breast cancer. Some clones in this sample may be carry-over from other donors' samples.

The chain joins TRBV7-9 to TRBJ2-1; D not resolved. The V end was cut by 2 bases, the J end by 5 bases, with 7 bases between. CDR1 and CDR2 (germline): SEHNR, FQNEAQ (reference sequence). The CDR3 has 13 amino acids. The CDR3 DNA reads as TGTGCCAGCAGCTTATCGACGGACAATGAGCAGTTCTTC. Translation: CASSLSTDNEQFF.

Regarding this clonotype: Being one base from a much bigger clone, this may be a read error. The CDR3 sequence: CASGRLGKNEKLFF. Here the CDR3 DNA reads TGTGCCAGCGGCCGTTTAGGGAAGAATGAAAAACTGTTTTTT. The chain has TRBV6-2 or TRBV6-3 and TRBJ1-4; no clear D. The V gene lost 8 bases and the J gene lost 5 bases, with 15 bases spanning the gap. Germline V gene lookup returns CDR1 MNHEY and CDR2 SVGEGT. This CDR3 is built from 14 residues.

This clonotype came up once. The genes are TRBV10-3 and TRBJ1-5; tentatively, D is TRBD1 (6 bases). CDR3 length: 14 amino acids. From germline, CDR1 is ENHRY and CDR2 SYGVKD. V was cut by 3 bases and J by 3 bases, with 9 bases left in between. In DNA, the CDR3 is TGTGCCATCAGTGACGGGGGGCCCAATCAGCCCCAGCATTTT. Residues: CAISDGGPNQPQHF.

V usage is TRBV9 and J usage is TRBJ1-2; no clear D. CDR3 length: 11 residues. Germline-derived CDR1 and CDR2 are SGDLS and YYNGEE. Trimming took 2 bases from V and 6 from J, leaving 5 bases between them. CDR3 residues: CASSVGHGYTF. CDR3 sequence (DNA): TGTGCCAGCAGCGTCGGCCATGGCTACACCTTC.

This clonotype was found many times. The chain is built from TRBV30 and TRBJ2-2, with 10 bases lining up with TRBD2. The CDR3 has 13 amino acids. CDR1 and CDR2 from the germline V gene are GTSNPN and SVGIG (reference sequence). This CDR3 reads CLAGGQNTGELFF. The CDR3 coding sequence is TGTTTAGCGGGAGGCCAGAACACCGGGGAGCTGTTTTTT.

This chain links TRBV7-8 with TRBJ1-2; maybe TRBD1 (5 bases). The germline V gene has CDR1 SGHVS and CDR2 FQNEAQ. The CDR3 consists of 17 residues. Trimming pared 0 bases from V and 10 bases from J, leaving 24 bases between. CDR3 DNA sequence: TGTGCCAGCAGCTTAGCCCCAGGGCCGCCCACAGATCCTATCTACACCTTC. This sequence encodes CASSLAPGPPTDPIYTF.

By share, this clonotype counts as medium-sized (0.01 to 0.1%). The rearrangement links TRBV7-6 to TRBJ2-7; 7 nucleotides agree with TRBD2. The CDR3 is made up of 17 amino acids. J was trimmed by 1 base and V by 1 base; bases with no gene match: 10. Germline V lookup: CDR1 SGHVS, CDR2 FNYEAQ. CDR3 in DNA: TGTGCCAGCAGCTTAGTCGCGGGAGACCCCCCTTCCTACGAGCAGTACTTC. Protein: CASSLVAGDPPSYEQYF.

The V and J genes are TRBV7-9 and TRBJ2-3, with unresolved D. The V end lost 1 base, the J end lost 6 bases, and 11 bases lay between the germline ends. The CDR3 runs 14 residues. The germline V gene has CDR1 SEHNR and CDR2 FQNEAQ (reference sequence). The chain's CDR3 is CASSLVSSLDTQYF. CDR3 DNA sequence: TGTGCCAGCAGCTTAGTGTCATCATTGGATACGCAGTATTTT.

By sample share, this clonotype is medium-sized. The gene calls are TRBV6-5 and TRBJ1-3; D is unclear. V was trimmed by 2 bases and J by 0 bases, leaving 11 bases between them. CDR3 size: 16 residues. Germline-derived CDR1 and CDR2 are MNHEY and SVGAGI. CDR3 bases: TGTGCCAGCAGTTACACCAGGTTATCCTCTGGAAACACCATATATTTT. Protein: CASSYTRLSSGNTIYF.